The rows below give T cell receptor beta chains drawn from one sample of a study of immune evolution from preneoplasia to lung adenocarcinoma. Assay: immunoSEQ multiplex PCR; the TCRdb copy retains only in-frame clones and omits some. The sample carries approximately 4,700 clones, 75% to 90% recorded once. The sequenced sample consisted of FFPE invasive lung adenocarcinoma tissue. These receptors came from a person aged 50 to 59 with lung adenocarcinoma. CDR3s include the opening cysteine and the closing phenylalanine or tryptophan. A D gene is named only where the DNA matches it firmly. The listing skips clone size in some rows; elsewhere it reads once, few, many or a size class.

clone size	V gene	D gene	J gene	CDR3 length	CDR3 protein	CDR3 DNA
few	TRBV11-2	TRBD2	TRBJ2-2	19	CASSLPGLAGYANTGELFF	TGTGCCAGCAGTTTACCGGGACTAGCGGGGTACGCGAACACCGGGGAGCTGTTTTTT
.	TRBV6-6	TRBD2	TRBJ2-5	15	CASGTSGGGQETQYF	TGTGCCAGCGGGACTAGCGGGGGGGGGCAAGAGACCCAGTACTTC
.	TRBV7-2	.	TRBJ2-1	14	CASSSAGRYNEQFF	TGTGCCAGCAGCTCCGCGGGAAGGTACAATGAGCAGTTCTTC
.	TRBV28	.	TRBJ1-1	13	CASTPRWDTEAFF	TGTGCCAGCACCCCGCGGTGGGACACTGAAGCTTTCTTT
.	TRBV7-9	.	TRBJ1-1	16	CASRSPGWSGYTEAFF	TGTGCCAGCAGATCCCCAGGGTGGTCGGGGTACACTGAAGCTTTCTTT
.	TRBV5-6	TRBD1	TRBJ1-1	13	CASSSKDREEAFF	TGTGCCAGCAGCTCGAAGGACAGGGAGGAAGCTTTCTTT
.	TRBV28	.	TRBJ1-2	14	CASSFQGRDYGYTF	TGTGCCAGCAGCTTTCAAGGGAGGGACTATGGCTACACCTTC
.	TRBV21-1	.	TRBJ2-7	16	CASSINLLHVLDEQYF	TGTGCCAGCAGCATTAACCTGCTACACGTGTTAGACGAGCAGTACTTC
once	TRBV29-1	.	TRBJ1-1	16	CSVEDQDSGRNTEAFF	TGCAGCGTTGAAGATCAGGACAGCGGCAGGAACACTGAAGCTTTCTTT
.	TRBV29-1	.	TRBJ1-1	14	CSVPGTEMGTEAFF	TGCAGCGTCCCCGGGACGGAAATGGGCACTGAAGCTTTCTTT
.	TRBV18	.	TRBJ2-3	16	CASSPRAKGETDTQYF	TGTGCCAGCTCACCACGGGCTAAGGGCGAAACAGATACGCAGTATTTT
.	TRBV25-1	.	TRBJ1-2	14	CASSEGGTNYGYTF	TGTGCCAGCAGTGAGGGCGGGACTAACTATGGCTACACCTTC
.	TRBV14	.	TRBJ1-5	13	CASSRDGNQPQHF	TGTGCCAGCAGCCGAGACGGCAATCAGCCCCAGCATTTT
few	TRBV9	.	TRBJ1-4	16	CASSLGGNRVNEKLFF	TGTGCCAGCAGTCTCGGGGGGAACAGGGTTAATGAAAAACTGTTTTTT
.	TRBV5-8	TRBD1	TRBJ2-2	16	CASSYMTGGDTGELFF	TGTGCCAGCAGCTATATGACAGGGGGAGACACCGGGGAGCTGTTTTTT
.	TRBV15	.	TRBJ1-4	13	CASQRGPNEKLFF	TGTGCCTCTCAGAGGGGACCTAATGAAAAACTGTTTTTT
.	TRBV28	.	TRBJ1-1	13	CASSFRGLREAFF	TGTGCCAGCAGTTTTCGGGGGTTAAGGGAAGCTTTCTTT
.	TRBV14	.	TRBJ2-7	15	CASSQVGKGSYEQYF	TGTGCCAGCAGCCAAGTTGGTAAAGGTTCCTACGAGCAGTACTTC
.	TRBV6-5	TRBD1	TRBJ1-2	15	CASTSSGTGGYGYTF	TGTGCCAGCACCTCGTCCGGGACAGGGGGCTATGGCTACACCTTC
.	TRBV5-1	.	TRBJ2-1	14	CASSLDDSYNEQFF	TGCGCCAGCAGCTTGGACGACTCCTACAATGAGCAGTTCTTC
.	TRBV28	.	TRBJ1-4	13	CASLPQGYEKLFF	TGTGCCAGCCTCCCCCAGGGGTATGAAAAACTGTTTTTT
.	TRBV7-9	.	TRBJ2-1	12	CASERQNNEQFF	TGTGCCAGCGAGCGACAGAACAATGAGCAGTTCTTC
.	TRBV29-1	TRBD1	TRBJ2-3	13	CSVAETGIDTQYF	TGCAGCGTTGCAGAGACAGGGATCGATACGCAGTATTTT
.	TRBV7-2	TRBD1	TRBJ1-5	15	CASSLDAGGPQPQHF	TGTGCCAGCAGCTTAGACGCAGGGGGCCCCCAGCCCCAGCATTTT
.	TRBV11-2	TRBD2	TRBJ2-7	15	CATTSGRALNYEQYF	TGTGCCACCACTAGCGGGAGGGCATTAAACTACGAGCAGTACTTC
.	TRBV20-1	.	TRBJ2-1	11	CSALDRNEQFF	TGCAGTGCCTTAGACCGCAATGAGCAGTTCTTC
.	TRBV9	TRBD2	TRBJ2-5	14	CASSLLTSRETQYF	TGTGCCAGCAGCCTCCTGACTAGCAGGGAGACCCAGTACTTC
.	TRBV7-9	.	TRBJ2-2	15	CASSTRDKFTGELFF	TGTGCCAGCAGCACCCGGGACAAATTCACCGGGGAGCTGTTTTTT
.	TRBV6-6	.	TRBJ2-3	14	CASTLARNTDTQYF	TGTGCCAGCACCTTAGCGAGAAACACAGATACGCAGTATTTT
.	TRBV27	TRBD2	TRBJ2-7	15	CASSLRAAGAYEQYF	TGTGCCAGCAGTTTAAGGGCAGCGGGAGCCTACGAGCAGTACTTC
once	TRBV7-9	TRBD2	TRBJ2-7	13	CASSPPSGYEQYF	TGTGCCAGCAGCCCCCCTAGCGGTTACGAGCAGTACTTC
.	TRBV11-2	.	TRBJ2-1	13	CASSSLQGGEQFF	TGTGCCAGCAGCTCCTTACAGGGAGGTGAGCAGTTCTTC
.	TRBV30	.	TRBJ1-1	12	CAWNRMNTEAFF	TGTGCCTGGAATCGAATGAACACTGAAGCTTTCTTT
.	TRBV2	.	TRBJ1-4	14	CAGRWGATNEKLFF	TGTGCCGGGCGCTGGGGTGCAACTAATGAAAAACTGTTTTTT
.	TRBV7-9	TRBD1	TRBJ2-2	16	CASSLSDRANTGELFF	TGTGCCAGCAGCTTAAGCGACAGGGCGAACACCGGGGAGCTGTTTTTT
.	TRBV4-1	TRBD2	TRBJ2-1	18	CASSQAEVAGATYNEQFF	TGCGCCAGCAGCCAAGCAGAAGTAGCGGGAGCCACCTACAATGAGCAGTTCTTC
.	TRBV4-2	TRBD2	TRBJ2-7	16	CASSQELAGARHEQYF	TGTGCCAGCAGCCAAGAACTAGCGGGAGCTCGCCACGAGCAGTACTTC
.	TRBV5-1	.	TRBJ2-3	14	CASRGASARGTQYF	TGCGCCAGCAGAGGGGCTAGCGCCCGGGGTACGCAGTATTTT
.	TRBV11-2	.	TRBJ1-1	12	CASSATQDEAFF	TGTGCCAGCAGCGCGACTCAGGATGAAGCTTTCTTT
.	TRBV25-1	.	TRBJ1-2	13	CASSEAGRGGYTF	TGTGCCAGCAGTGAAGCCGGACGGGGTGGCTACACCTTC
.	TRBV5-1	.	TRBJ1-1	13	CASSPGTNTEAFF	TGCGCCAGCAGCCCGGGGACGAACACTGAAGCTTTCTTT